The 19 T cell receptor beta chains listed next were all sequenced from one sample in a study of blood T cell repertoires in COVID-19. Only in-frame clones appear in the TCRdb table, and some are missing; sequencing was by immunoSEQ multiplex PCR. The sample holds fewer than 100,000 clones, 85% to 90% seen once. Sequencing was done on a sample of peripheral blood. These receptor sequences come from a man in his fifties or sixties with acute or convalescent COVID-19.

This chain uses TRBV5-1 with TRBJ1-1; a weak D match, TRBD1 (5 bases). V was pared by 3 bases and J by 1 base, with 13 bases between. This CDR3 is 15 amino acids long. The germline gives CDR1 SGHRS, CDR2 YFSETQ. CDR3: CASSWGVSTNTEAFF. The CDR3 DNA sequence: TGCGCCAGCAGCTGGGGCGTTAGCACGAACACTGAAGCTTTCTTT.

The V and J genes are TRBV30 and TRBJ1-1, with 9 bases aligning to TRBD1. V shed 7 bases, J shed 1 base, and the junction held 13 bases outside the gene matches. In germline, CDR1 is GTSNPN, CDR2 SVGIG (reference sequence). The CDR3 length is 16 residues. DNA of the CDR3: TGTGCCTTAAAGAGGGACAGGGCGAAGAGGAACACTGAAGCTTTCTTT. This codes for CALKRDRAKRNTEAFF. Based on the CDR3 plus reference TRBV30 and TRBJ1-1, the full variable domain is SQTIHQWPATLVQPVGSPLSLECTVEGTSNPNLYWYRQAAGRGLQLLFYSVGIGQISSEVPQNLSASRPQDRQFILSSKKLLLSDSGFYLCALKRDRAKRNTEAFFGQGTRLTVV.

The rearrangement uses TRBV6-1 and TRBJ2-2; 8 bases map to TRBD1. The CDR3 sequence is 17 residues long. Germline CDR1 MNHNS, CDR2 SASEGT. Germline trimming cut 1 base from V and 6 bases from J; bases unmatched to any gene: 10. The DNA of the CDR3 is TGTGCCAGCAGTGAAGGATTCAGGGGGCGCGGGGCCGGGGAGCTGTTTTTT. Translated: CASSEGFRGRGAGELFF.

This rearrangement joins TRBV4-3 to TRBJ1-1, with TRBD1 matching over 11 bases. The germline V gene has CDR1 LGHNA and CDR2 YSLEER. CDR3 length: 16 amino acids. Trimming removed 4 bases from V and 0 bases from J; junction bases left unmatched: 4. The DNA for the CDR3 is TGCGCCAGCAGCCTGGGACAGGGGGGGATGAACACTGAAGCTTTCTTT. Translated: CASSLGQGGMNTEAFF.

This CDR3 reads CASRTRPLAKYEQYF. The CDR3 nucleotides are TGTGCCAGCAGGACACGGCCCCTAGCGAAGTACGAGCAGTACTTC. The chain links TRBV5-7 to TRBJ2-7, with D perhaps matching TRBD2 (6 bases). TRBV5-7 is treated as an ORF (open reading frame) with a function not yet certain. This CDR3 has 15 amino acids. Trimming shortened V by 5 bases and J by 4 bases, and 19 bases separated the two germline ends.

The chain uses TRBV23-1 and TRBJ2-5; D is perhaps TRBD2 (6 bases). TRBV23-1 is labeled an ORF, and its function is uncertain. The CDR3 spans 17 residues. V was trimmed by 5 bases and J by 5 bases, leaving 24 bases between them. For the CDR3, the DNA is TGCGCCAGCAGTGCCCTTCTCCCGGCGGGATGGGTGGAGACCCAGTACTTC. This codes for CASSALLPAGWVETQYF.

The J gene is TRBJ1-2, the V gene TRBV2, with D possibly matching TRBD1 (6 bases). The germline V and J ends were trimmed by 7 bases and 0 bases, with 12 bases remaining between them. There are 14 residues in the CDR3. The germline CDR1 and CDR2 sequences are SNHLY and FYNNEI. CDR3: CASKVWTANYGYTF. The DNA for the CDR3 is TGTGCCAGCAAGGTGTGGACAGCTAACTATGGCTACACCTTC.

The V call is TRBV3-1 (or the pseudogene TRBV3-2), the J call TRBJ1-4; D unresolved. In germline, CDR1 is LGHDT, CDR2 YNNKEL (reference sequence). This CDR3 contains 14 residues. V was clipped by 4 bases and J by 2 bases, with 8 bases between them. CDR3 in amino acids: CASSRESTNEKLFF. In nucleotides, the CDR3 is TGTGCCAGCAGCCGGGAGTCTACTAATGAAAAACTGTTTTTT.

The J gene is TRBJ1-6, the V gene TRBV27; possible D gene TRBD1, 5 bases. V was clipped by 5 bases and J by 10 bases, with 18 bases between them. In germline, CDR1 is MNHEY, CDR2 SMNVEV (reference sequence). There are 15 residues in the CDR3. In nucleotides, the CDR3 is TGTGCCAGCAGTAGCTCCGGGGCCGGGGGGTCACCCCTCCACTTT. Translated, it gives CASSSSGAGGSPLHF.

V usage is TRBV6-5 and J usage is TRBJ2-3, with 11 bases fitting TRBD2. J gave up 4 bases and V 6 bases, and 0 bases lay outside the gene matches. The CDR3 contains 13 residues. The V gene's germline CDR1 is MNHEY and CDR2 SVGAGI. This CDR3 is CASRLAGADTQYF. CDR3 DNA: TGTGCCAGCAGACTAGCGGGAGCAGATACGCAGTATTTT.

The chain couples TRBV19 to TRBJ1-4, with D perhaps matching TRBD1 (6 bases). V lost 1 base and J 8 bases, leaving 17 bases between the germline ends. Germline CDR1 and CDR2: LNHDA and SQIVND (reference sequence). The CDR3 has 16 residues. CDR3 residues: CASSIGRGIAREKLFF. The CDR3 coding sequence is TGTGCCAGTAGTATAGGTAGGGGGATCGCACGGGAAAAACTGTTTTTT.

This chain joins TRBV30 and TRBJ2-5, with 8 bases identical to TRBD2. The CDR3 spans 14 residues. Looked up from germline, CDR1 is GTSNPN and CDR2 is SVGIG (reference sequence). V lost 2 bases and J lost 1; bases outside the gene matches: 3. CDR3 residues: CAWSRAGGQETQYF. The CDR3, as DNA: TGTGCCTGGAGTCGGGCGGGGGGCCAAGAGACCCAGTACTTC.

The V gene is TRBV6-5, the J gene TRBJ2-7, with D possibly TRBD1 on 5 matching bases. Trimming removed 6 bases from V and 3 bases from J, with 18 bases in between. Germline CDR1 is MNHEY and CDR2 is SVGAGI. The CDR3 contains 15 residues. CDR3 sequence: CASSDWTSHLYEQYF. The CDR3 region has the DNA TGTGCCAGCAGCGATTGGACATCACACCTCTACGAGCAGTACTTC.

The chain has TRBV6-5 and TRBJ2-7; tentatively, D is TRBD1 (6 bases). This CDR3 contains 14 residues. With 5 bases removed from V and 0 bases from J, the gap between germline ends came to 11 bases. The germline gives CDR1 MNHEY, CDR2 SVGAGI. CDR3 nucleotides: TGTGCCAGCAGTCGGACAGTTAGCTCCTACGAGCAGTACTTC. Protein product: CASSRTVSSYEQYF.

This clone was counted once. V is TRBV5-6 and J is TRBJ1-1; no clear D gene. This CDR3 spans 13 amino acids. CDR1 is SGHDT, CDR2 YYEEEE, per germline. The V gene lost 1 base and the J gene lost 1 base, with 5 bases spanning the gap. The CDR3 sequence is CASSLKPNTEAFF. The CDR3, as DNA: TGTGCCAGCAGCTTGAAGCCGAACACTGAAGCTTTCTTT.

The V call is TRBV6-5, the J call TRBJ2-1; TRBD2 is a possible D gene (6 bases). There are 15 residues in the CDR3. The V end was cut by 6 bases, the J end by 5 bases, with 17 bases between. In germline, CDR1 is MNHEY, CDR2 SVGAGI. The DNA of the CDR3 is TGTGCCAGCAGCCCCTGGCGGGGTGATCACAATGAGCAGTTCTTC. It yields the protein CASSPWRGDHNEQFF.

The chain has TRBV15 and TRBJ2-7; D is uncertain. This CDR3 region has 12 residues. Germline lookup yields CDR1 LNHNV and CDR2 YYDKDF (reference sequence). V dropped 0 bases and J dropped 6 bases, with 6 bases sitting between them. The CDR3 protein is CATSRDVPEQYF. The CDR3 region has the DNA TGTGCCACCAGCAGAGACGTCCCCGAGCAGTACTTC.

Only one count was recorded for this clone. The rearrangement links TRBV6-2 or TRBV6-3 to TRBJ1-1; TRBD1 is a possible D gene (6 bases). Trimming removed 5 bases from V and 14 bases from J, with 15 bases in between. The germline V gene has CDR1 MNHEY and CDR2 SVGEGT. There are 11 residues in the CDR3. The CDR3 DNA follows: TGTGCCAGCAGTCCCCGACAGGAGCTATTCTTT. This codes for CASSPRQELFF.

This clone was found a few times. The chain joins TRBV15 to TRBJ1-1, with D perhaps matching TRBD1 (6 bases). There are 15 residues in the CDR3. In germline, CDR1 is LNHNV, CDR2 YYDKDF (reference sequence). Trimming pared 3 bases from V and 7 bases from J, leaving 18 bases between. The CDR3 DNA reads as TGTGCCACCAGCAGCCCGCCCCAGGGGCTTAATGAAGCTTTCTTT. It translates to CATSSPPQGLNEAFF.